This record concerns one TCR beta chain sequence. Its cognate antigen has yet to be identified. No qualities accompany the bases; no much larger clone lies one base away. The data were obtained in a study of T-cell memory formation after mild COVID-19 (dated by TCRdb to the early 2020s). Looking at the study overall: Most TCR sequence clusters were specific to one of the two donors. In two donors, T-cell clones that expanded and contracted after mild COVID-19 were tracked by sequencing TCRalpha and TCRbeta repertoires over time. The cohort was made up of two young adult volunteers, one female and one male, who were previously healthy.

What the research found in general, with its limitations: The study included only a couple of mild cases, and larger cohorts that include severe cases with pre-infection samples were judged to be necessary. Some responding clones were detected in pre-infection memory, which suggested that pre-existing cross-reactive memory T cells had joined the SARS-CoV-2 response. Contracting CD4+ clones were found mainly in CM and EM memory subsets, while CD8+ clones were enriched in EMRA. SARS-CoV-2 specificity was not confirmed for the second-wave clones peaking on day 37. Clones contracting from day 15 to 85 had balanced CD4/CD8 phenotypes, while a second wave expanding from day 15 to 37 was biased towards CD4+.

The instrument was an Illumina NovaSeq 6000. Using 5'RACE with constant-segment primers, TCRalpha and TCRbeta cDNA libraries were constructed, with sample barcodes and unique molecular identifiers added in the process. Trizol reagent was used to extract RNA from every sample. The libraries were amplified in two PCR steps, and the second step added a second sample barcode and Illumina TruSeq adapters. The libraries were sequenced on an Illumina NovaSeq using 2 x 150 bp paired-end reads. The paper's data handling went like this. Reads were demultiplexed and collapsed into UMI-guided consensus sequences with migec v1.2.7. Using mixcr v2.1.11, the UMI consensuses were aligned to TRA and TRB V and J templates and assembled into clonotypes. Expanded or contracted clonotypes were those called significant by both edgeR and NoisET, with noise models trained on biological replicates. edgeR calls used a false discovery rate-adjusted p below 0.01 and a log2 fold-change threshold of 1. As an exploratory analysis of dynamics, PCA with hierarchical clustering was applied to max-normalized trajectories of the 1000 most abundant clonotypes. Each responding clone was given a CD4 or CD8 phenotype based on the CD4+ and CD8+ repertoires, which had been sequenced separately. TCRdb trimmed public reads at Q25 via fastp, called clones via MiXCR and kept in-frame beta chains. Under each unique CDR3 protein, matching rows form one entry showing the most common genes and DNA. It is TCRdb's table, rather than the study itself, that gives the V and J calls and clone size. This sample holds around 50,000 distinct CDR3 sequences; around a quarter were observed only once. Of the sample, around 45% is held by the ten largest clones.

The germline ends are 14 bases apart after V is trimmed by 7 bases and J by 11 bases. From a lookup of the germline V gene, CDR1 and CDR2 are SQVTM and ANQGSEA. The CDR3 starts with the cysteine, ends with the phenylalanine, and has 10 residues. Left in the record is the CDR3 DNA by itself, 30 bases read in frame from the first base. PBMCs were isolated by Ficoll-Paque density gradient centrifugation. The V and J segments used are TRBV29-1 and TRBJ1-1; tentative D gene TRBD1, with 5 bases matching. The sequenced sample consisted of PBMCs or a T cell subset sorted from them (not recorded which). The sequence came from a man in his late teens or twenties who had mild COVID-19 (a few samples of this study predate the infection). The sample titles of this study are shuffled in the database, so cell type and time point are left out; the donor was told from shared clones. The nucleotides read TGCAGCGATTCTCAGGGTGATGCTTTCTTT. Its protein is CSDSQGDAFF.